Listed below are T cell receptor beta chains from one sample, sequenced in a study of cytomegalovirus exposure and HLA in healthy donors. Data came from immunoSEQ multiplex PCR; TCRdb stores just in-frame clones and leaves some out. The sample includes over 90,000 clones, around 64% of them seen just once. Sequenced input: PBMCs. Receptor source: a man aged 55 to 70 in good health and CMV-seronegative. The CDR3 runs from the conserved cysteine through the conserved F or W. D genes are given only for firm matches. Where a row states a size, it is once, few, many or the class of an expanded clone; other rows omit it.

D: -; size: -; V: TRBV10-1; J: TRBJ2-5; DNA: TGCGCCAGCAGTATGACGGGGGAGACCCAGTACTTC; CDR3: CASSMTGETQYF
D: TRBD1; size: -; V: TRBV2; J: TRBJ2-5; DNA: TGTGCCAGCAGGCAGACAGGGATGGTAGTAGAGACCCAGTACTTC; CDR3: CASRQTGMVVETQYF
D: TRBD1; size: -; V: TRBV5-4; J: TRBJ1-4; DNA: TGTGCCAGCAGCCTCCCGACAGGGAATGATGAAAAACTGTTTTTT; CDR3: CASSLPTGNDEKLFF
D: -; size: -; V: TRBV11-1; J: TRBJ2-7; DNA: TGTGCCAGCAGCTTATTTGCGGGATCCTACGAGCAGTACTTC; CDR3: CASSLFAGSYEQYF
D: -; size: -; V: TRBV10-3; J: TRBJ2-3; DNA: TGTGCCATCAGTCCCGAGCAAGATACGCAGTATTTT; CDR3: CAISPEQDTQYF
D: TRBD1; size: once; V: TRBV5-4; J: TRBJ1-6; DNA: TGTGCCAGCAGCTTGGCCGGGACAGGGTATTCACCCCTCCACTTT; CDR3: CASSLAGTGYSPLHF
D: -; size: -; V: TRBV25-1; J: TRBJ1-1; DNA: TGTGCCAGCAGTGAATATACAGGTTCCACTGAAGCCTTCTTT; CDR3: CASSEYTGSTEAFF
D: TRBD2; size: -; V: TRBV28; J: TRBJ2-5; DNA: TGTGCCAGCAGTTCTAGCGGGGGGTTACAAGAGACCCAGTACTTC; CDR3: CASSSSGGLQETQYF
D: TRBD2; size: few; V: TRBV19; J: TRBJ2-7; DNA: TGTGCCAATCCGGGACTAGAGTGTCAAGCGATATCCTACGAGCAGTACTTC; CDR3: CANPGLECQAISYEQYF
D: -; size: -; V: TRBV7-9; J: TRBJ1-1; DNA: TGTGCCAGCACCTTACTGCAGGGGACTGAAGCTTTCTTT; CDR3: CASTLLQGTEAFF
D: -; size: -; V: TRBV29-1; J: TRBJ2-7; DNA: TGCAGCGTTGAAGATACGGTCTCCTACGAGCAGTACTTC; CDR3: CSVEDTVSYEQYF
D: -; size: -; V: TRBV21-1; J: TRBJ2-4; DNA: TGTGCCAGCAGCAAATTTGGGCTGGCCAAAAACATTCAGTACTTC; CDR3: CASSKFGLAKNIQYF
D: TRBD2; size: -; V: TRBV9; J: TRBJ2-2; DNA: TGTGCCAGCAGCGTAGGTCTAGCGGGGGGCTCGACCGGGGAGCTGGTTTTT; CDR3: CASSVGLAGGSTGELVF
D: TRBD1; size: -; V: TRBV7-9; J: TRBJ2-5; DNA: TGTGCCAGCAGCGGCCGGGACAGTAGAAACCAAGAGACCCAGTACTTC; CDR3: CASSGRDSRNQETQYF
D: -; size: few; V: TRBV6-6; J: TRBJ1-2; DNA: TGTGCCAGCTATACAGTCAGGGAACATGGCTACACCTTC; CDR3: CASYTVREHGYTF
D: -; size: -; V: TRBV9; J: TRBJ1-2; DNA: TGTGCCAGCAGCGTAGCCCACCGGGACATAAACTATGGCTACACCTTC; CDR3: CASSVAHRDINYGYTF
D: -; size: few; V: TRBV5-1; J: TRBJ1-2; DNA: TGCGCCAGCAGCGGACAGTTAAACTATGGCTACACCTTC; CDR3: CASSGQLNYGYTF